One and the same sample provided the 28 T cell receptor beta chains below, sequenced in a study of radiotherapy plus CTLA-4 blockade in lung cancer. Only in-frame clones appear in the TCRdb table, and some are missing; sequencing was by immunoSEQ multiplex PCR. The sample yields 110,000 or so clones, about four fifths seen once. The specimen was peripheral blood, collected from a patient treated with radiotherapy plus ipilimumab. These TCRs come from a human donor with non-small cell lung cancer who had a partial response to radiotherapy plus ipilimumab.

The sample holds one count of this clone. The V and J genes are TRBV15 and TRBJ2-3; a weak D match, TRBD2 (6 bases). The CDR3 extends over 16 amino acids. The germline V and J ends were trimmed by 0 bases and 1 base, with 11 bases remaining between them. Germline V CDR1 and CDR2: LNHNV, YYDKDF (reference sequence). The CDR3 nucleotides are TGTGCCACCAGCAGAGATAAACTAGCCCGCACAGATACGCAGTATTTT. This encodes CATSRDKLARTDTQYF.

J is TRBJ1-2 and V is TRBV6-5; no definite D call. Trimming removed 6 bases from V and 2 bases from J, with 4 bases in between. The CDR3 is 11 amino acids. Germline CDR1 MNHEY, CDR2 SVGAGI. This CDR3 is CASRQNYGYTF. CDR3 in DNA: TGTGCCAGCAGACAGAACTATGGCTACACCTTC.

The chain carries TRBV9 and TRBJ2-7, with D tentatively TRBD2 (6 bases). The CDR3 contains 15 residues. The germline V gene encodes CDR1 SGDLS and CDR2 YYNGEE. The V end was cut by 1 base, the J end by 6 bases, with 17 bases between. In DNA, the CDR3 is TGTGCCAGCAGCGTATCGGGAGCGGGTGGGGGCGAGCAGTACTTC. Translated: CASSVSGAGGGEQYF.

This CDR3 reads CAWSVSAGYGYTF. CDR3 bases: TGTGCCTGGAGTGTATCCGCAGGCTATGGCTACACCTTC. This chain links TRBV30 with TRBJ1-2, with no clear D. The germline gives CDR1 GTSNPN, CDR2 SVGIG (reference sequence). V dropped 0 bases and J dropped 4 bases, with 9 bases sitting between them. CDR3 size: 13 residues.

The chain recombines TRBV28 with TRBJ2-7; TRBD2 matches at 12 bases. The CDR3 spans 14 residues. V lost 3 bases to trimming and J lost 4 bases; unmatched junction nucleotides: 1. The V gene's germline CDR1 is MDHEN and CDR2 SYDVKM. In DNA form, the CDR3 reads TGTGCCAGCAGTTTGGGGACTAGCGGGTACGAGCAGTACGTC. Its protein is CASSLGTSGYEQYV.

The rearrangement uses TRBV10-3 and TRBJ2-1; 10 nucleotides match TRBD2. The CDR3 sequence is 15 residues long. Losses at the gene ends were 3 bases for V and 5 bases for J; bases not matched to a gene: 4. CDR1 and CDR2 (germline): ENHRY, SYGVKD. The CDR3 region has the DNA TGTGCCATCAGTGACTTAGCGGGAGGAAACAATGAGCAGTTCTTC. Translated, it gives CAISDLAGGNNEQFF.

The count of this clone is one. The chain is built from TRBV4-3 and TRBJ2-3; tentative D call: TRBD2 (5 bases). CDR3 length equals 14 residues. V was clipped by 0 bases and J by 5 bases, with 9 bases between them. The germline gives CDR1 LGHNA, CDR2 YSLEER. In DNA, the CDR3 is TGCGCCAGCAGCCAAGACAAACGGGGAGATACGCAGTATTTT. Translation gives CASSQDKRGDTQYF.

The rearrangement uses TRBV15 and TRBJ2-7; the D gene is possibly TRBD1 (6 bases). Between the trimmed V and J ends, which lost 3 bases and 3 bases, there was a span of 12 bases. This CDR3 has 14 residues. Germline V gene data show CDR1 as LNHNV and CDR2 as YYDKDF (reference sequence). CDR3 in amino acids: CATSRATGIYEQYF. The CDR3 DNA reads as TGTGCCACCAGCAGGGCAACAGGGATCTACGAGCAGTACTTC. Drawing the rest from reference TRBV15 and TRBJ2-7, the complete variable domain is DAMVIQNPRYQVTQFGKPVTLSCSQTLNHNVMYWYQQKSSQAPKLLFHYYDKDFNNEADTPDNFQSRRPNTSFCFLDIRSPGLGDTAMYLCATSRATGIYEQYFGPGTRLTVT.

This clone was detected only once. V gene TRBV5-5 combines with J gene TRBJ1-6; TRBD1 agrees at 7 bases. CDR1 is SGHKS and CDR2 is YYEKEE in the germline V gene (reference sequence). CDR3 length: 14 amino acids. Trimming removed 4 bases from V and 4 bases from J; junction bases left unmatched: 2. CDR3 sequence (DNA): TGTGCCAGCAGCGGACAGGATTATAATTCACCCCTCCACTTT. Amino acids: CASSGQDYNSPLHF. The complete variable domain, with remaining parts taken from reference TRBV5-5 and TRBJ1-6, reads DAGVTQSPTHLIKTRGQQVTLRCSPISGHKSVSWYQQVLGQGPQFIFQYYEKEERGRGNFPDRFSARQFPNYSSELNVNALLLGDSALYLCASSGQDYNSPLHFGNGTRLTVT.

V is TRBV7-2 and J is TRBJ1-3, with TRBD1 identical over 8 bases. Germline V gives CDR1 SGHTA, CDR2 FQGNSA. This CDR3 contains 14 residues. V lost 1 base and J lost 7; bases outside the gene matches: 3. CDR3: CASSLGTGPNTIYF. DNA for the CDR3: TGTGCCAGCAGCTTAGGGACAGGGCCCAACACCATATATTTT. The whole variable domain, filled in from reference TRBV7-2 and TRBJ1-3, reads GAGVSQSPSNKVTEKGKDVELRCDPISGHTALYWYRQSLGQGLEFLIYFQGNSAPDKSGLPSDRFSAERTGGSVSTLTIQRTQQEDSAVYLCASSLGTGPNTIYFGEGSWLTVV.

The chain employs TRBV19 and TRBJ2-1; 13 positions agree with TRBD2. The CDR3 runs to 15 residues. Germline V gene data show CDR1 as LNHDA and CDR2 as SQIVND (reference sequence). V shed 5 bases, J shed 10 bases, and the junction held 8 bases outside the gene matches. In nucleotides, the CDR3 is TGTGCCAGTAGTCGAACCAGGACTAGCGGGAGAGAGCAGTTCTTC. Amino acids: CASSRTRTSGREQFF.

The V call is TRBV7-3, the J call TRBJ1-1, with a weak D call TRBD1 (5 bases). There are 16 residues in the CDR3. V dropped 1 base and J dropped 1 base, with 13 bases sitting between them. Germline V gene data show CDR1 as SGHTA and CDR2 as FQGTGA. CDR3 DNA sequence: TGTGCCAGCAGCTTAATGTCTCCGGGGGAGAACACTGAAGCTTTCTTT. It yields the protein CASSLMSPGENTEAFF.

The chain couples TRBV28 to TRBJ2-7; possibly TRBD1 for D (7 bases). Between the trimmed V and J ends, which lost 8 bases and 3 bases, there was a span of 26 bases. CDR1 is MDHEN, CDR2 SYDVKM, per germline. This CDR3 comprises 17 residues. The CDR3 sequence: CASPPGAGRGSYYEQYF. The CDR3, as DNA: TGTGCCAGCCCTCCGGGGGCGGGCAGGGGGTCGTACTACGAGCAGTACTTC. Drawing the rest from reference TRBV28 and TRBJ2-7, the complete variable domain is DVKVTQSSRYLVKRTGEKVFLECVQDMDHENMFWYRQDPGLGLRLIYFSYDVKMKEKGDIPEGYSVSREKKERFSLILESASTNQTSMYLCASPPGAGRGSYYEQYFGPGTRLTVT.

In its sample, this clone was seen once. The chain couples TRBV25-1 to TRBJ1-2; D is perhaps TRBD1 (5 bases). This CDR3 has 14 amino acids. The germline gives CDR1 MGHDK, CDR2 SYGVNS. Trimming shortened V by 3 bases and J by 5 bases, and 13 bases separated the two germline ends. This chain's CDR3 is CASSDRGMTYGYTF. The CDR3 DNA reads TGTGCCAGCAGTGATAGGGGTATGACGTATGGCTACACCTTC.

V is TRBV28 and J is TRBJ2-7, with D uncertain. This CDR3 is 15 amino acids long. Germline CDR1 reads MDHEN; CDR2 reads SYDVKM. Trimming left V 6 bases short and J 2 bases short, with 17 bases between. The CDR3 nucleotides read TGTGCCAGCAGATATTACTTATCCCCGACCTACGAGCAGTACTTC. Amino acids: CASRYYLSPTYEQYF.

CDR3 nucleotide sequence: TGTGCCAGCAGCGCGGGGGGCTCTGGGGCCAACGTCCTGACTTTC. Its translation: CASSAGGSGANVLTF. The V gene is TRBV11-3, the J gene TRBJ2-6; 8 bases align to TRBD2. From germline, CDR1 is SGHNT and CDR2 YENEEA. The V segment lost 5 bases and the J segment 0 bases; nucleotides outside the gene matches: 0. This CDR3 is built from 15 residues. Together with reference TRBV11-3 and TRBJ2-6, the CDR3 gives the full variable domain: EAGVVQSPRYKIIEKKQPVAFWCNPISGHNTLYWYLQNLGQGPELLIRYENEEAVDDSQLPKDRFSAERLKGVDSTLKIQPAELGDSAVYLCASSAGGSGANVLTFGAGSRLTVL.

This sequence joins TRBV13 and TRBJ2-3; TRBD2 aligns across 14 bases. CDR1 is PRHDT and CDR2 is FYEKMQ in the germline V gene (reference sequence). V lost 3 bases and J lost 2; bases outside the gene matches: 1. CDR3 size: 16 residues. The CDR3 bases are TGTGCCAGCAGCTTGGGACTAGCGGGAGTCACAGATACGCAGTATTTT. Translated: CASSLGLAGVTDTQYF. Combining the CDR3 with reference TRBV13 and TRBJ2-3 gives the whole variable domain AAGVIQSPRHLIKEKRETATLKCYPIPRHDTVYWYQQGPGQDPQFLISFYEKMQSDKGSIPDRFSAQQFSDYHSELNMSSLELGDSALYFCASSLGLAGVTDTQYFGPGTRLTVL.

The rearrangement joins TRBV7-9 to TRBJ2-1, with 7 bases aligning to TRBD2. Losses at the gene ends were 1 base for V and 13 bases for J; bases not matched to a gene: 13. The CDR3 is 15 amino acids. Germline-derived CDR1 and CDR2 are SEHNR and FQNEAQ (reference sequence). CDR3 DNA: TGTGCCAGCAGCTTAGAGGGAGGTATTGGCGGGAGACAGTTCTTC. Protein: CASSLEGGIGGRQFF.

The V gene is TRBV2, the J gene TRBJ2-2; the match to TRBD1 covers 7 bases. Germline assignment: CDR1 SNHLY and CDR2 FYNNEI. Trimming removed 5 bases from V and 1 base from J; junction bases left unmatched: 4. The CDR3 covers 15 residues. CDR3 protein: CASSSGQRNTGELFF. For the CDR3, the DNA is TGTGCCAGCAGTTCGGGACAGCGGAACACCGGGGAGCTGTTTTTT.

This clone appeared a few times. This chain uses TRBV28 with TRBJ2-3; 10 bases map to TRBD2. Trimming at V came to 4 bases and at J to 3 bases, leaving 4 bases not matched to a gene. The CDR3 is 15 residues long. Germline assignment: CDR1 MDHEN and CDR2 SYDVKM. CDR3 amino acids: CASSSLAGETDTQYF. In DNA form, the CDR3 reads TGTGCCAGCAGTTCGCTAGCGGGAGAGACAGATACGCAGTATTTT.

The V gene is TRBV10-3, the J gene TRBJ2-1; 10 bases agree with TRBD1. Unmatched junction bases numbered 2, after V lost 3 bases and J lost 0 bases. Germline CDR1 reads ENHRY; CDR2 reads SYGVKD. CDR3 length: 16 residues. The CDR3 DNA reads TGTGCCATCAGTGACGGGACAGGGGCCTCCTACAATGAGCAGTTCTTC. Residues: CAISDGTGASYNEQFF.

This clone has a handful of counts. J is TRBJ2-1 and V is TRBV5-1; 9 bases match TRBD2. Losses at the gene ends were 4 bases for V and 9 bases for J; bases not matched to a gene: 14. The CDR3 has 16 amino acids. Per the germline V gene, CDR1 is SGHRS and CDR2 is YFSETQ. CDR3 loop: CASSPRLSREGSEQFF. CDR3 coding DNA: TGCGCCAGCAGCCCCCGACTCTCGCGGGAGGGAAGTGAGCAGTTCTTC.

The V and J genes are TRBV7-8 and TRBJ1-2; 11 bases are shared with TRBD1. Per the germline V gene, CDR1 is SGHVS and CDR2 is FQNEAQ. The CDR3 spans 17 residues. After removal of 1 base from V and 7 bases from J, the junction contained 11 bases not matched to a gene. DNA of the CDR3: TGTGCCAGCAGCTTAGGCCTCTCTGGGACAGGGGGATTTGGCTACACCTTC. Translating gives CASSLGLSGTGGFGYTF. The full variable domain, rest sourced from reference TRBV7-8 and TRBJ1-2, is GAGVSQSPRYKVAKRGQDVALRCDPISGHVSLFWYQQALGQGPEFLTYFQNEAQLDKSGLPSDRFFAERPEGSVSTLKIQRTQQEDSAVYLCASSLGLSGTGGFGYTFGSGTRLTVV.

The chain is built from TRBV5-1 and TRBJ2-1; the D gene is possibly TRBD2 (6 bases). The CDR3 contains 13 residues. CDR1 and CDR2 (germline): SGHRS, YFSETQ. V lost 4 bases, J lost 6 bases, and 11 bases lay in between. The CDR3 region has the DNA TGCGCCAGCAGCACGACTAGTTCCAATGAGCAGTTCTTC. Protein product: CASSTTSSNEQFF.

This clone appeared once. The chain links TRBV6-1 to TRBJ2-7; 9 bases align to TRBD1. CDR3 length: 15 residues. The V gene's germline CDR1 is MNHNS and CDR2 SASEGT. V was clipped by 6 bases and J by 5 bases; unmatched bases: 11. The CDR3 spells CASSGWGTGIDEQYF. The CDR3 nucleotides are TGTGCCAGCAGCGGGTGGGGGACAGGGATAGACGAGCAGTACTTC.

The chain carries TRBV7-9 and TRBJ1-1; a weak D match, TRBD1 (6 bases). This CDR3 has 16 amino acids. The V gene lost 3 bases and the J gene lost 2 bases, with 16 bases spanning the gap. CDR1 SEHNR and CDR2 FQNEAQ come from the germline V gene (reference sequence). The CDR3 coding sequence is TGTGCCAGCAGCTTGACGATAGGGGGATTAAACACTGAAGCTTTCTTT. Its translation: CASSLTIGGLNTEAFF.

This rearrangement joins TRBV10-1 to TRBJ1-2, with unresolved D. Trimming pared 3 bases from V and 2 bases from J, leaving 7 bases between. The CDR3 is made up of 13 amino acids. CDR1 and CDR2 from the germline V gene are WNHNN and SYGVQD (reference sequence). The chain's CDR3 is CASSEPRNYGYTF. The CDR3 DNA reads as TGCGCCAGCAGTGAACCGAGGAACTATGGCTACACCTTC.

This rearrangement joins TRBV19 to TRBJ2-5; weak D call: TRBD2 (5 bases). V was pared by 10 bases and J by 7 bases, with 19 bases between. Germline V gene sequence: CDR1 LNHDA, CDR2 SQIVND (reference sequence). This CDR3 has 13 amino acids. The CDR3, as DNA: TGTGCCACAAATCGAGAGGGTTCAGGGACCCAGTACTTC. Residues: CATNREGSGTQYF. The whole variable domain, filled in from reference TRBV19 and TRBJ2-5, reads DGGITQSPKYLFRKEGQNVTLSCEQNLNHDAMYWYRQDPGQGLRLIYYSQIVNDFQKGDIAEGYSVSREKKESFPLTVTSAQKNPTAFYLCATNREGSGTQYFGPGTRLLVL.